Following are 16 T cell receptor beta chains from one sample sequenced in a study of blood T cell repertoires in COVID-19. The repertoire was sequenced with immunoSEQ multiplex PCR; TCRdb's copy has only in-frame clones and lacks some. This table holds roughly 73,000 clones, about 88% found once. Sequencing was performed on peripheral blood. All receptors come from a man between 45 and 60 years old with acute or convalescent COVID-19.

V is TRBV19 and J is TRBJ1-2, with TRBD1 matching over 12 bases. CDR1 LNHDA and CDR2 SQIVND come from the germline V gene (reference sequence). The CDR3 sequence is 15 residues long. The trim removed 5 bases at V and 6 bases at J, leaving 7 bases unmatched. The CDR3 region is CASSGTGQGAHGYTF. The CDR3 region has the DNA TGTGCCAGTAGTGGCACGGGACAGGGGGCCCATGGCTACACCTTC.

The gene calls are TRBV14 and TRBJ2-2; 7 bases line up with TRBD2. This CDR3 has 16 residues. The J segment lost 4 bases and the V segment lost 1 base, leaving 6 bases of the junction unmatched. CDR1 is SGHDN and CDR2 is FVKESK in the germline V gene. The CDR3 region has the DNA TGTGCCAGCAGCCAAGGCCTAGCGGATACCACCGGGGAGCTGTTTTTT. It is translated as CASSQGLADTTGELFF.

The CDR3 loop is CASKGLQLAGHSYEQYF. CDR3 DNA: TGTGCCAGCAAGGGCCTCCAACTAGCGGGTCATTCTTACGAGCAGTACTTC. This chain connects TRBV28 to TRBJ2-7; the match to TRBD2 covers 9 bases. From germline, CDR1 is MDHEN and CDR2 SYDVKM. V was pared by 7 bases and J by 4 bases, with 17 bases of the junction left unmatched. This CDR3 comprises 17 residues.

The rearrangement joins TRBV18 to TRBJ1-2; 7 nucleotides agree with TRBD1. This CDR3 has 14 amino acids. V gave up 5 bases and J gave up 4 bases; unmatched junction bases: 7. Per the germline V gene, CDR1 is KGHSH and CDR2 is LQKENI. Here the CDR3 DNA reads TGTGCCAGCTCATCTCAGGGACAGTTCTATGGCTACACCTTC. Translation: CASSSQGQFYGYTF.

The CDR3 bases are TGCGCCAGCAGCCAAGATTGGGAGGCTGGAAACACCATATATTTT. It yields the protein CASSQDWEAGNTIYF. This chain joins TRBV4-3 and TRBJ1-3; D call uncertain. The CDR3 is 15 residues long. V lost 0 bases and J 2 bases, leaving 8 bases between the germline ends. The germline V gene has CDR1 LGHNA and CDR2 YSLEER.

The chain combines TRBV7-2 with TRBJ1-1; D may be TRBD1 (5 bases). The CDR3 sequence is 14 residues long. Trimming pared 4 bases from V and 0 bases from J, leaving 9 bases between. The V gene's germline CDR1 is SGHTA and CDR2 FQGNSA. The CDR3, as DNA: TGTGCCAGCAGCTCCCACAGGATGAACACTGAAGCTTTCTTT. Encoded protein: CASSSHRMNTEAFF.

This chain connects TRBV18 to TRBJ1-4; D may be TRBD1 (5 bases). This CDR3 has 16 residues. Trimming removed 6 bases at V and 5 bases at J, with 19 bases between. In germline, CDR1 is KGHSH, CDR2 LQKENI. DNA of the CDR3: TGTGCCAGCTCCCCCTCGGGACGGGCGGGAAATGAAAAACTGTTTTTT. Amino acid sequence: CASSPSGRAGNEKLFF. Combining the CDR3 with reference TRBV18 and TRBJ1-4 gives the whole variable domain NAGVMQNPRHLVRRRGQEARLRCSPMKGHSHVYWYRQLPEEGLKFMVYLQKENIIDESGMPKERFSAEFPKEGPSILRIQQVVRGDSAAYFCASSPSGRAGNEKLFFGSGTQLSVL.

The V gene is TRBV28, the J gene TRBJ1-5, with D unclear. Trimming left V 8 bases short and J 4 bases short, with 15 bases between. Germline V gives CDR1 MDHEN, CDR2 SYDVKM. CDR3 length: 14 residues. Here the CDR3 DNA reads TGTGCCAGCCACATCGACGGGGTTAATCAGCCCCAGCATTTT. Encoded protein: CASHIDGVNQPQHF.

V gene TRBV4-1 combines with J gene TRBJ2-1; TRBD2 aligns across 7 bases. CDR1 and CDR2 (germline): MGHRA, YSYEKL. V gave up 1 base and J gave up 0 bases; unmatched junction bases: 3. The length of the CDR3 is 16 residues. CDR3 DNA sequence: TGCGCCAGCAGCCAAGCGGGGGGACTCTCCTACAATGAGCAGTTCTTC. This codes for CASSQAGGLSYNEQFF.

The rearrangement joins TRBV9 to TRBJ1-2; the D gene is possibly TRBD1 (5 bases). The CDR3 contains 11 residues. Trimming removed 5 bases from V and 5 bases from J, with 7 bases in between. Per germline, CDR1 SGDLS and CDR2 YYNGEE. The CDR3 protein is CASRDKYGYTF. CDR3 bases: TGTGCCAGCAGGGACAAGTATGGCTACACCTTC.

This clone appeared a few times. V and J are TRBV25-1 and TRBJ1-4; TRBD1 agrees at 7 bases. V was clipped by 4 bases and J by 8 bases; unmatched bases: 7. CDR3 size: 14 residues. Germline-derived CDR1 and CDR2 are MGHDK and SYGVNS. CDR3 DNA: TGTGCCAGCAGTGGAACAGGGGTAATCGAAAAACTGTTTTTT. Encoded protein: CASSGTGVIEKLFF.

The chain couples TRBV6-1 to TRBJ1-3, with D possibly matching TRBD1 (5 bases). V dropped 1 base and J dropped 0 bases, with 10 bases sitting between them. CDR1 is MNHNS, CDR2 SASEGT, per germline. The CDR3 is 16 amino acids. CDR3 DNA sequence: TGTGCCAGCAGTGAAGAGGGGCTCCTCTCTGGAAACACCATATATTTT. It specifies CASSEEGLLSGNTIYF.

The chain couples TRBV20-1 to TRBJ1-1; D is unresolved. This CDR3 has 11 residues. Trimming took 3 bases from V and 7 from J, leaving 9 bases between them. Germline V CDR1 and CDR2: DFQATT, SNEGSKA (reference sequence). CDR3 loop: CSARGNREAFF. In DNA form, the CDR3 reads TGCAGTGCTAGGGGCAACCGTGAAGCTTTCTTT.

The chain combines TRBV20-1 with TRBJ2-3; D gene unclear. Germline V CDR1 and CDR2: DFQATT, SNEGSKA (reference sequence). The V and J ends lost 3 bases and 6 bases respectively, with 22 bases between them. The CDR3 contains 16 residues. The CDR3, as DNA: TGCAGTGCTAGTATGGTCGATAGAGGCCCCCCTGATACGCAGTATTTT. Amino acids: CSASMVDRGPPDTQYF.

V is TRBV9 and J is TRBJ1-4; D gene ambiguous. The CDR3 sequence is 14 residues long. V was clipped by 4 bases and J by 8 bases, with 15 bases between them. CDR1 is SGDLS, CDR2 YYNGEE, per germline. CDR3 sequence reads: CASSPQTGSEKLFF. CDR3 DNA sequence: TGTGCCAGCAGCCCTCAAACGGGGTCCGAAAAACTGTTTTTT.

The chain uses TRBV12-3 or TRBV12-4 and TRBJ2-5, with D perhaps TRBD1 (6 bases). The CDR3 sequence is 13 residues long. V was trimmed by 8 bases and J by 7 bases, leaving 17 bases between them. The CDR3 sequence: CASLRGAAGTQYF. The CDR3 DNA follows: TGTGCCAGCCTCAGGGGCGCTGCGGGGACCCAGTACTTC.